These 18 T cell receptor beta chains came from one sample sequenced in a study of neurological immune-mediated disorders. TCRdb fed the 5' RACE reads into MiXCR, producing one record per CDR3 protein. The sample records about 57,000 distinct CDR3 sequences, 9.5% to 15% being singletons. The specimen sequenced was PBMCs. Receptors were obtained from a woman aged 55-69 years with HTLV-1-associated myelopathy (HAM/TSP).

The sample holds many counts of this clonotype. V gene TRBV15 combines with J gene TRBJ1-1, with 7 nucleotides matching TRBD1. V trimming: 2 bases; J trimming: 4 bases; junction bases outside the gene matches: 7. The V gene's germline CDR1 is LNHNV and CDR2 YYDKDF (reference sequence). The CDR3 totals 15 residues. In DNA, the CDR3 is TGTGCCACCAGCAGAACGGGACAGAGGGGCACTGAAGCTTTCTTT. Translating it yields CATSRTGQRGTEAFF.

Turning to this clonotype: A much larger clone is a single base away; this may be a read error. V and J are TRBV5-1 and TRBJ2-3; no firm D call. CDR1 and CDR2 from the germline V gene are SGHRS and YFSETQ. Trimming removed 2 bases at V and 0 bases at J, with 7 bases between. This CDR3 is 14 amino acids long. CDR3 region: CASSFGSSTDTQYF. The CDR3 DNA is TGCGCCAGCAGCTTTGGTTCGAGCACAGATACGCAGTATTTT.

This clonotype was picked up many times. The chain carries TRBV29-1 and TRBJ1-3, with no clear D. The CDR3 length is 11 residues. Germline assignment: CDR1 SQVTM and CDR2 ANQGSEA. The V end lost 3 bases, the J end lost 3 bases, and 3 bases lay between the germline ends. CDR3 DNA: TGCAGCGTTGAGAGTGGAAACACCATATATTTT. This encodes CSVESGNTIYF.

As for this clonotype: The DNA is left out, because the CDR3 cannot be placed on it with certainty; the CDR3 is given as TCRdb lists it. V is TRBV5-1 and J is TRBJ2-1; the table's TRBD1 call for D was not verified on the DNA. The V gene's germline CDR1 is SGHRS and CDR2 YFSETQ. The CDR3 spans 24 amino acids, including both terminal residues. The CDR3 loop is CASSFYICSARGLGTGTGVKGQFF.

This clonotype occurred many times. The chain recombines TRBV29-1 with TRBJ2-7; 9 bases match TRBD1. With 6 bases clipped from V and 4 bases from J, the junction kept 7 bases outside the gene matches. CDR3 length: 13 amino acids. Germline assignment: CDR1 SQVTM and CDR2 ANQGSEA. The CDR3 protein is CSVRDRVRYEQYF. As DNA, the CDR3 is TGCAGCGTGAGGGACAGGGTGAGATACGAGCAGTACTTC.

This clonotype was counted ten times or more. This sequence joins TRBV10-3 and TRBJ1-1; D is ambiguous. Germline V CDR1 and CDR2: ENHRY, SYGVKD. The germline V and J ends were trimmed by 10 bases and 5 bases, with 20 bases remaining between them. The CDR3 extends over 14 amino acids. CDR3 in DNA: TGTGCCACAGAGAACCGGGCCGGAGGAACTGAAGCTTTCTTT. Translating it yields CATENRAGGTEAFF.

This clonotype was seen at least ten times. The rearrangement joins TRBV20-1 to TRBJ1-4, with D unresolved. Germline V gene sequence: CDR1 DFQATT, CDR2 SNEGSKA (reference sequence). The V end lost 6 bases, the J end lost 3 bases, and 14 bases lay between the germline ends. The CDR3 runs 14 residues. The CDR3 is CSATRTTANEKLFF. The DNA for the CDR3 is TGCAGTGCCACGCGAACAACCGCTAATGAAAAACTGTTTTTT.

Remarks on this clonotype: Just one base apart from a much larger clone, this may be a read error. This rearrangement joins TRBV7-9 to TRBJ2-7, with TRBD1 identical over 7 bases. CDR1 is SEHNR, CDR2 FQNEAQ, per germline (reference sequence). The CDR3 length is 13 residues. V was pared by 5 bases and J by 3 bases, with 4 bases of the junction left unmatched. The CDR3 sequence is CASSPTGVYEQYF. CDR3 nucleotides: TGTGCCAGCAGCCCAACAGGGGTCTACGAGCAGTACTTC.

This clonotype occurred many times. The chain couples TRBV15 to TRBJ2-2; D ambiguous. In germline, CDR1 is LNHNV, CDR2 YYDKDF (reference sequence). Trimming left V 4 bases short and J 4 bases short, with 10 bases between. The CDR3 is made up of 14 amino acids. The CDR3 spells CATSTLLGTGELFF. Here the CDR3 DNA reads TGTGCCACCAGCACACTCCTGGGCACCGGGGAGCTGTTTTTT.

In its sample, this clonotype was seen many times. The chain uses TRBV6-5 and TRBJ2-1; tentatively, D is TRBD2 (5 bases). There are 11 residues in the CDR3. Between the trimmed V and J ends, which lost 10 bases and 10 bases, there was a span of 14 bases. Looked up from germline, CDR1 is MNHEY and CDR2 is SVGAGI. The CDR3 DNA reads as TGTGCCACCCTTAAGAGGGAGGAGCAGTTCTTC. This translates into CATLKREEQFF.

This clonotype was picked up many times. V gene TRBV2 combines with J gene TRBJ1-2, with D perhaps TRBD1 (6 bases). Germline V gene sequence: CDR1 SNHLY, CDR2 FYNNEI. V shed 10 bases and J shed 1 base, with 16 bases lying between them. The CDR3 covers 14 residues. CDR3 bases: TGTGCCATTCCGGTCCCGGACAGTAACTATGGCTACACCTTC. Protein product: CAIPVPDSNYGYTF.

Turning to this clonotype: This may arise from a read error, as a much more abundant clone is one base away. V and J are TRBV5-1 and TRBJ2-7; 7 nucleotides match TRBD1. There are 15 residues in the CDR3. With V trimmed by 2 bases and J by 6 bases, 11 bases remained unmatched. Germline assignment: CDR1 SGHRS and CDR2 YFSETQ. The CDR3: CASSLEPGTVCEQYF. CDR3 nucleotides: TGCGCCAGCAGCTTAGAGCCCGGGACAGTTTGCGAGCAGTACTTC.

This clonotype was detected many times. CDR3 in amino acids: CAISEAGEAYNEQFF. The CDR3 nucleotides are TGTGCCATCAGTGAAGCGGGAGAGGCCTACAATGAGCAGTTCTTC. The chain is built from TRBV10-3 and TRBJ2-1; TRBD2 agrees at 8 bases. Trimming removed 3 bases from V and 2 bases from J; junction bases left unmatched: 3. Germline lookup yields CDR1 ENHRY and CDR2 SYGVKD. The length of the CDR3 is 15 residues.

This clonotype was recorded many times. The DNA of the CDR3 is TGTGCCAGCAGTTTCTCGACTAGCGGGAGCGCCGAGCAGTACTTC. It translates to CASSFSTSGSAEQYF. The chain has TRBV27 and TRBJ2-7, with 12 bases aligning to TRBD2. CDR3 length: 15 amino acids. J gave up 6 bases and V 3 bases, and 6 bases lay outside the gene matches. Germline CDR1 is MNHEY and CDR2 is SMNVEV (reference sequence).

There are many counts of this clonotype. The CDR3 here is CATSRGGISYEQFF. As DNA, the CDR3 is TGTGCCACCAGCAGAGGGGGGATAAGCTATGAGCAGTTCTTC. The chain is built from TRBV15 and TRBJ2-1; D is possibly TRBD1 or TRBD2 (5 bases each). The V gene lost 1 base and the J gene lost 8 bases, with 12 bases spanning the gap. The length of the CDR3 is 14 residues. Germline CDR1 is LNHNV and CDR2 is YYDKDF (reference sequence).

This clonotype was observed a few times. The genes are TRBV27 and TRBJ2-7; D call uncertain. V shed 3 bases and J shed 0 bases, with 6 bases lying between them. The CDR3 is 13 residues long. Germline V gives CDR1 MNHEY, CDR2 SMNVEV (reference sequence). The CDR3 DNA sequence: TGTGCCAGCAGTTTTAACCCCTCCTACGAGCAGTACTTC. Its translation: CASSFNPSYEQYF.

The chain links TRBV6-5 to TRBJ2-7, with TRBD1 matching 7 bases. The germline CDR1 and CDR2 sequences are MNHEY and SVGAGI. Unmatched junction bases numbered 10, after V lost 6 bases and J lost 8 bases. CDR3 length equals 13 residues. CDR3 loop: CASSTRDSDQQYF. CDR3 bases: TGTGCCAGCAGCACTAGGGACAGCGACCAGCAGTACTTC.

The rearrangement uses TRBV24-1 and TRBJ2-1, with TRBD1 as a possible D gene (6 bases). This CDR3 contains 17 residues. Germline V gene data show CDR1 as KGHDR and CDR2 as SFDVKD. V shed 4 bases and J shed 5 bases, with 20 bases lying between them. In nucleotides, the CDR3 is TGTGCCACCAGTGACCGCCTGACAGGTACTAGAAACAATGAGCAGTTCTTC. This sequence encodes CATSDRLTGTRNNEQFF.